The 14 T cell receptor beta chains below come from one sample, sequenced in a study of T cell responses to AZD1222 COVID-19 vaccine. Sequencing used immunoSEQ multiplex PCR; TCRdb keeps in-frame clones, though not all of them. The sample shows some 140,000 clones, around 90% of them seen only once. This material consisted of peripheral blood, taken on day 0 of AZD1222 vaccination. Receptors originate from an adult in good health.

This chain links TRBV11-2 with TRBJ2-7, with D unresolved. V lost 2 bases, J lost 5 bases, and 4 bases lay in between. The CDR3 runs to 11 residues. CDR1 and CDR2 (germline): SGHAT, FQNNGV. The CDR3 loop reads CASSLRDEQYF. CDR3 nucleotide sequence: TGTGCCAGCAGCTTAAGGGACGAGCAGTACTTC.

The chain has TRBV5-5 and TRBJ2-7; unclear D gene. Deletions cut 2 bases from V and 6 bases from J, with 6 bases between. The germline CDR1 and CDR2 sequences are SGHKS and YYEKEE (reference sequence). The CDR3 contains 11 residues. The CDR3 DNA sequence: TGTGCCAGCAGCTTAGTGGGCGAGCAGTACTTC. Protein product: CASSLVGEQYF. Full variable domain (remainder filled in from reference TRBV5-5 and TRBJ2-7): DAGVTQSPTHLIKTRGQQVTLRCSPISGHKSVSWYQQVLGQGPQFIFQYYEKEERGRGNFPDRFSARQFPNYSSELNVNALLLGDSALYLCASSLVGEQYFGPGTRLTVT.

The V gene is TRBV13, the J gene TRBJ1-1, with D hard to call. Trimming took off 5 bases at V and 4 bases at J, with 20 bases between the two ends. Germline CDR1 PRHDT, CDR2 FYEKMQ (reference sequence). This CDR3 has 16 residues. The CDR3 loop is CASSPELLGGITEAFF. As DNA, the CDR3 is TGTGCCAGCAGCCCCGAATTACTGGGCGGTATCACTGAAGCTTTCTTT.

The V gene is TRBV7-9, the J gene TRBJ2-7; D ambiguous. V was cut by 2 bases and J by 1 base, with 18 bases left in between. The germline V gene has CDR1 SEHNR and CDR2 FQNEAQ (reference sequence). The CDR3 runs 17 residues. Written as DNA, the CDR3 is TGTGCCAGCAGCTTAACCTCCTGGGTAGCTGGGTCCTACGAGCAGTACTTC. It yields the protein CASSLTSWVAGSYEQYF.

The rearrangement uses TRBV7-9 and TRBJ1-6; the match to TRBD1 covers 10 bases. This CDR3 contains 14 residues. V trimming: 4 bases; J trimming: 8 bases; junction bases outside the gene matches: 2. Per the germline V gene, CDR1 is SEHNR and CDR2 is FQNEAQ (reference sequence). The CDR3 loop is CASSSGTGDSPLHF. CDR3 DNA sequence: TGTGCCAGCAGCTCCGGGACAGGGGATTCACCCCTCCACTTT.

On this clone: This sample also contains other DNA sequences that code for the same CDR3. The chain employs TRBV12-3 or TRBV12-4 and TRBJ2-7, with TRBD2 as a possible D gene (5 bases). V was shortened by 3 bases and J by 2 bases, with 8 bases between the two germline ends. The CDR3 spans 13 residues. The CDR3 DNA is TGTGCCAGCAGTTTGGGAGCTACCTACGAGCAGTACTTC. Its translation is CASSLGATYEQYF.

The CDR3 bases are TGTGCCAGCAGCTTGTCGGGTAAGACTAGCGGGATCGGAAACATCCGCGAGCAGTACTTC. It specifies CASSLSGKTSGIGNIREQYF. The gene calls are TRBV5-8 and TRBJ2-7, with TRBD2 identical over 11 bases. V dropped 1 base and J dropped 6; count of bases not matched to a gene: 21. This CDR3 contains 20 residues. The germline CDR1 and CDR2 sequences are SGHTS and YDEGEE.

This chain joins TRBV9 and TRBJ1-1; tentative D call: TRBD1 (5 bases). The CDR3 spans 13 residues. Trimming removed 3 bases from V and 4 bases from J, with 10 bases in between. Per germline, CDR1 SGDLS and CDR2 YYNGEE. CDR3 bases: TGTGCCAGCAGCGAGGGAGGGGCCACTGAAGCTTTCTTT. Translation: CASSEGGATEAFF.

The chain recombines TRBV11-2 with TRBJ2-5, with TRBD1 matching over 9 bases. The ends lost 8 bases at V and 5 bases at J; junction bases unmatched: 6. Germline V gene sequence: CDR1 SGHAT, CDR2 FQNNGV. The CDR3 length is 13 residues. The CDR3 loop reads CASRQGVAETQYF. CDR3 bases: TGTGCCAGCCGACAGGGGGTGGCCGAGACCCAGTACTTC.

The chain employs TRBV28 and TRBJ1-2; perhaps TRBD1 as D (6 bases). Trimming pared 5 bases from V and 0 bases from J, leaving 13 bases between. The CDR3 runs to 15 residues. Germline V gene lookup returns CDR1 MDHEN and CDR2 SYDVKM. CDR3 residues: CASSGQTLANYGYTF. The CDR3 coding sequence is TGTGCCAGCAGTGGACAGACGTTAGCTAACTATGGCTACACCTTC.

The CDR3 nucleotides read TGTGCCAGCTACTCAGACAGTATACACGGAGCTTTCTTT. Its translation: CASYSDSIHGAFF. The chain is built from TRBV19 and TRBJ1-1; the D gene is possibly TRBD1 (5 bases). CDR3 size: 13 residues. V was trimmed by 9 bases and J by 10 bases, leaving 21 bases between them. Germline V CDR1 and CDR2: LNHDA, SQIVND (reference sequence). Filled out from reference TRBV19 and TRBJ1-1, the complete variable domain reads DGGITQSPKYLFRKEGQNVTLSCEQNLNHDAMYWYRQDPGQGLRLIYYSQIVNDFQKGDIAEGYSVSREKKESFPLTVTSAQKNPTAFYLCASYSDSIHGAFFGQGTRLTVV.

J is TRBJ1-6 and V is TRBV7-2, with 7 bases aligning to TRBD1. Unmatched junction bases numbered 5, after V lost 7 bases and J lost 2 bases. CDR1 is SGHTA and CDR2 is FQGNSA in the germline V gene. The CDR3 is 15 residues long. CDR3: CASTHRGAYNSPLHF. CDR3 DNA sequence: TGTGCCAGCACCCACAGGGGCGCCTATAATTCACCCCTCCACTTT.

The CDR3 is CASSLLGNNQPQHF. CDR3 coding DNA: TGTGCCAGCAGTTTACTGGGAAACAATCAGCCCCAGCATTTT. The chain combines TRBV28 with TRBJ1-5; unclear D gene. Per the germline V gene, CDR1 is MDHEN and CDR2 is SYDVKM. V dropped 2 bases and J dropped 3 bases, with 8 bases sitting between them. The CDR3 is 14 amino acids.

The chain employs TRBV6-2 or TRBV6-3 and TRBJ1-1; tentatively, D is TRBD1 (5 bases). The CDR3 extends over 15 amino acids. V was pared by 2 bases and J by 1 base, with 11 bases between. Germline CDR1 MNHEY, CDR2 SVGEGT. CDR3 sequence (DNA): TGTGCCAGCAGTTACGCGAACAGGAAGAACACTGAAGCTTTCTTT. Amino acids: CASSYANRKNTEAFF.